The 32 T cell receptor beta chains in this list originate from one sample, sequenced in a study of blood T cells in healthy people across ages. A second about 6 to 11 cycle PCR used barcoded and J-beta primers. TCRdb recomputed calls from the 5' RACE reads with MiXCR, one row per CDR3 protein. There are just over 1 million distinct CDR3 sequences in the sample; 40% to 45% occur only once, and approximately 17% lies in the top ten. Specimen: blood. The receptors were gathered from an older woman in good health.

The sample holds a few counts of this clonotype. The chain recombines TRBV12-3 or TRBV12-4 with TRBJ2-3; TRBD1 matches at 10 bases. With 1 base clipped from V and 3 bases from J, the junction kept 4 bases outside the gene matches. The CDR3 consists of 16 residues. Here the CDR3 DNA reads TGTGCCAGCAGTTTAGACGGACAGGGGGAAACAGATACGCAGTATTTT. Translated: CASSLDGQGETDTQYF.

This clonotype has at least ten counts. This rearrangement joins TRBV5-5 to TRBJ1-4; no firm D call. V was trimmed by 2 bases and J by 0 bases, leaving 8 bases between them. The CDR3 is 15 amino acids. Germline assignment: CDR1 SGHKS and CDR2 YYEKEE (reference sequence). Here the CDR3 reads CASSLSGATNEKLFF. CDR3 nucleotides: TGTGCCAGCAGCTTATCTGGGGCAACTAATGAAAAACTGTTTTTT.

The genes are TRBV12-3 or TRBV12-4 and TRBJ2-5; 13 bases are shared with TRBD2. The J call is doubtful: the DNA matches TRBJ2-7 better. CDR3 length: 15 residues. CDR3 amino acids: CASSWGTSGVYEQYF. CDR3 sequence (DNA): TGTGCCAGCAGCTGGGGGACTAGCGGGGTTTACGAGCAGTACTTC.

This clonotype has just a few counts. The genes are TRBV27 and TRBJ2-5; unclear D gene. V was cut by 0 bases and J by 3 bases, with 11 bases left in between. The CDR3 spans 15 residues. Germline V gene lookup returns CDR1 MNHEY and CDR2 SMNVEV (reference sequence). The CDR3 region is CASSLSTRHKETQYF. CDR3 DNA sequence: TGTGCCAGCAGTTTATCGACCCGACATAAAGAGACCCAGTACTTC.

The V call is TRBV9, the J call TRBJ2-3; a weak D match, TRBD1 (5 bases). This CDR3 has 16 residues. The ends were cut back, 0 bases at V and 1 base at J, with 12 bases in the middle. Germline CDR1 reads SGDLS; CDR2 reads YYNGEE. The CDR3 DNA is TGTGCCAGCAGCGTAGCCGACAGTTTCGGCACAGATACGCAGTATTTT. This sequence encodes CASSVADSFGTDTQYF.

J is TRBJ1-4 and V is TRBV29-1; the D gene is possibly TRBD1 (5 bases). Germline CDR1 reads SQVTM; CDR2 reads ANQGSEA. CDR3 length: 12 amino acids. The V end lost 7 bases, the J end lost 8 bases, and 14 bases lay between the germline ends. CDR3 sequence (DNA): TGCAGCGCGCGAGGGGACGGAGAAAAACTGTTTTTT. It translates to CSARGDGEKLFF.

As concerns this clonotype: A much more abundant neighbour one base away suggests this may be a read error. V gene TRBV29-1 combines with J gene TRBJ1-5; D not certain. V lost 5 bases, J lost 11 bases, and 19 bases lay in between. This CDR3 has 13 amino acids. Germline CDR1 SQVTM, CDR2 ANQGSEA. CDR3 loop: CSVMGSFIAAQHF. The CDR3 DNA sequence: TGCAGCGTTATGGGAAGCTTCATCGCGGCCCAGCATTTT.

The chain joins TRBV4-1 to TRBJ2-7, with a tentative D call TRBD2 (5 bases). Trimming took 1 base from V and 4 from J, leaving 14 bases between them. This CDR3 is 15 amino acids long. The germline CDR1 and CDR2 sequences are MGHRA and YSYEKL. The CDR3 loop reads CASSQGPGVEYEQYF. CDR3 DNA: TGCGCCAGCAGCCAAGGACCCGGGGTGGAGTACGAGCAGTACTTC.

This clonotype was seen a few times. The CDR3 nucleotides are TGTGCCAGCAGTGTAACGAGTGGGGGAGCTTACGAGCAGTACTTC. Residues: CASSVTSGGAYEQYF. The chain carries TRBV6-1 and TRBJ2-7; D is perhaps TRBD1 or TRBD2 (5 bases each). This CDR3 has 15 amino acids. V lost 4 bases and J lost 4, with 17 bases in between. Germline CDR1 MNHNS, CDR2 SASEGT.

This rearrangement joins TRBV5-1 to TRBJ2-1; TRBD1 or TRBD2 may be the D gene (5 bases each). The J call is uncertain, as TRBJ2-7 better fits the DNA end. The CDR3 covers 14 residues. Germline V gene lookup returns CDR1 SGHRS and CDR2 YFSETQ. The DNA for the CDR3 is TGCGCCAGCAGCCAATACAGGACTTACAATGAGCAGTACTTC. Encoded protein: CASSQYRTYNEQYF.

The chain is built from TRBV11-2 and TRBJ1-5, with unresolved D. CDR3 length equals 13 residues. From germline, CDR1 is SGHAT and CDR2 FQNNGV. Trimming removed 2 bases from V and 7 bases from J, with 9 bases in between. The CDR3 is CASSLQAQQPQHF. The CDR3 bases are TGTGCCAGCAGCTTACAGGCACAGCAGCCCCAGCATTTT.

This clonotype showed up just a few times. The CDR3 protein is CASSLTGVGGQPQHF. Here the CDR3 DNA reads TGTGCCAGCAGCTTAACAGGGGTGGGTGGACAGCCCCAGCATTTT. The J gene is TRBJ1-5, the V gene TRBV7-2; 7 bases line up with TRBD1. Trimming removed 2 bases from V and 7 bases from J; junction bases left unmatched: 8. The CDR3 extends over 15 amino acids. CDR1 and CDR2 from the germline V gene are SGHTA and FQGNSA.

The chain carries TRBV7-8 and TRBJ2-4; D ambiguous. The J call may be in error: the DNA end matches TRBJ2-7 better. Germline values: CDR1 SGHVS, CDR2 FQNEAQ. This CDR3 is 14 amino acids long. The CDR3 DNA sequence: TGTGCCAGCAGCAACCCGTCTCCGAGTTACGAGCAGTACTTC. Its translation is CASSNPSPSYEQYF.

The gene calls are TRBV4-2 and TRBJ2-7, with 7 bases aligning to TRBD2. Germline V lookup: CDR1 LGHNA, CDR2 YNFKEQ. This CDR3 is 15 amino acids long. The junction had 3 bases not matched to a gene; V was cut back by 0 bases and J by 1 base. For the CDR3, the DNA is TGTGCCAGCAGCCAAGAGAACGGGGGGTCCTACGAGCAGTACTTC. Amino acids: CASSQENGGSYEQYF.

The V call is TRBV7-9, the J call TRBJ2-7, with D possibly matching TRBD1 (6 bases). The V gene's germline CDR1 is SEHNR and CDR2 FQNEAQ (reference sequence). The CDR3 totals 12 residues. V was trimmed by 3 bases and J by 7 bases, leaving 10 bases between them. The CDR3 DNA follows: TGTGCCAGCAGCTTTGGGGACAATGAGCAGTACTTC. Translated: CASSFGDNEQYF.

CDR3 sequence reads: CASSSALQDRKETQYF. For the CDR3, the DNA is TGCGCCAGCAGCTCGGCCCTACAGGACAGAAAGGAGACCCAGTACTTC. The rearrangement joins TRBV5-1 to TRBJ2-5; D may be TRBD1 (6 bases). The CDR3 loop spans 16 amino acids. The V end lost 3 bases, the J end lost 5 bases, and 20 bases lay between the germline ends. Per germline, CDR1 SGHRS and CDR2 YFSETQ.

The chain combines TRBV4-1 with TRBJ2-5, with no clear D. The CDR3 length is 15 residues. Per germline, CDR1 MGHRA and CDR2 YSYEKL. The germline V and J ends were trimmed by 2 bases and 5 bases, with 15 bases remaining between them. The CDR3 is CASSQSVARRETQYF. The CDR3 DNA follows: TGCGCCAGCAGCCAATCAGTCGCCAGGCGGGAGACCCAGTACTTC.

J is TRBJ2-5 and V is TRBV11-2; tentative D call: TRBD1 (6 bases). The V gene's germline CDR1 is SGHAT and CDR2 FQNNGV. V was shortened by 4 bases and J by 5 bases, with 17 bases between the two germline ends. The CDR3 length is 15 residues. CDR3 protein: CASSSLQGPRETQYF. In DNA form, the CDR3 reads TGTGCCAGCAGCTCCTTACAGGGTCCAAGGGAGACCCAGTACTTC. Based on the CDR3 plus reference TRBV11-2 and TRBJ2-5, the full variable domain is EAGVAQSPRYKIIEKRQSVAFWCNPISGHATLYWYQQILGQGPKLLIQFQNNGVVDDSQLPKDRFSAERLKGVDSTLKIQPAKLEDSAVYLCASSSLQGPRETQYFGPGTRLLVL.

J is TRBJ2-5 and V is TRBV27; 8 bases fit TRBD2. The CDR3 is 14 residues long. Germline V gene lookup returns CDR1 MNHEY and CDR2 SMNVEV (reference sequence). The ends lost 4 bases at V and 11 bases at J; junction bases unmatched: 12. The CDR3 loop reads CASSWGIAGNEQYF. The CDR3 bases are TGTGCCAGCAGTTGGGGAATAGCGGGGAATGAGCAGTACTTC.

V usage is TRBV9 and J usage is TRBJ2-2, with D perhaps matching TRBD1 (6 bases). Deletions cut 4 bases from V and 8 bases from J, with 12 bases between. The CDR3 is 13 residues long. Germline V gene lookup returns CDR1 SGDLS and CDR2 YYNGEE. The CDR3 here is CASSTEGGGELFF. CDR3 DNA: TGTGCCAGCAGCACAGAAGGGGGTGGGGAGCTGTTTTTT.

This chain links TRBV5-6 with TRBJ2-7; D perhaps matches TRBD2 (6 bases). Germline V CDR1 and CDR2: SGHDT, YYEEEE. CDR3 length: 18 residues. Trimming stripped 0 bases from V and 0 bases from J, with 19 bases between. CDR3 coding DNA: TGTGCCAGCAGCTTGGTCCCTATGAGAGGGACTCCCTCCTACGAGCAGTACTTC. Translating gives CASSLVPMRGTPSYEQYF.

V is TRBV5-1 and J is TRBJ2-5; possible D gene TRBD2, 6 bases. This CDR3 has 16 residues. With 0 bases removed from V and 11 bases from J, the gap between germline ends came to 23 bases. CDR1 and CDR2 from the germline V gene are SGHRS and YFSETQ. The CDR3 coding sequence is TGCGCCAGCAGCTTGGCCCTAGCATCCCGCGGGAATGAGCAGTACTTC. It specifies CASSLALASRGNEQYF.

This clonotype was seen once. The gene calls are TRBV5-6 and TRBJ2-1, with 9 positions matching TRBD1. With 5 bases clipped from V and 3 bases from J, the junction kept 9 bases outside the gene matches. This CDR3 comprises 16 residues. Germline loops: CDR1 SGHDT, CDR2 YYEEEE. CDR3 DNA sequence: TGTGCCAGCAGAGATACAGGGGGCTCGATCTACAATGAGCAGTTCTTC. Encoded protein: CASRDTGGSIYNEQFF.

This clonotype appeared a few times. The genes are TRBV10-3 and TRBJ1-2; 10 nucleotides agree with TRBD1. CDR1 and CDR2 (germline): ENHRY, SYGVKD. There are 15 residues in the CDR3. Trimming took 6 bases from V and 4 from J; bases not matched to a gene: 8. The CDR3: CAIRSTGQGGYGYTF. As DNA, the CDR3 is TGTGCCATCAGGAGCACCGGACAGGGGGGCTATGGCTACACCTTC.

This chain uses TRBV5-6 with TRBJ2-5; the D gene is possibly TRBD1 (7 bases). V dropped 4 bases and J dropped 1 base, with 14 bases sitting between them. The CDR3 contains 15 residues. Germline V gives CDR1 SGHDT, CDR2 YYEEEE. CDR3 sequence reads: CASSHAGGGQETQYF. The CDR3, as DNA: TGTGCCAGCAGCCACGCAGGGGGAGGCCAAGAGACCCAGTACTTC.

This clonotype has just a few counts. A far more abundant clone sits one base away, making this likely a read error. The chain is built from TRBV27 and TRBJ2-7; D call uncertain. This CDR3 is 12 amino acids long. The V gene's germline CDR1 is MNHEY and CDR2 SMNVEV (reference sequence). The CDR3 spells CAGSSGSYEQYF. CDR3 nucleotide sequence: TGTGCCGGCAGTTCCGGCTCCTACGAGCAGTACTTC.

The chain carries TRBV6-1 and TRBJ1-6, with D tentatively TRBD1 (6 bases). The ends were cut back, 7 bases at V and 10 bases at J, with 14 bases in the middle. Germline V CDR1 and CDR2: MNHNS, SASEGT. The CDR3 consists of 13 residues. In DNA form, the CDR3 reads TGTGCCAGCACCCAGAGGGGGAGATCACCCCTCCACTTT. Its translation: CASTQRGRSPLHF.

The rearrangement uses TRBV3-1 and TRBJ2-3; 7 nucleotides line up with TRBD2. This CDR3 is 17 amino acids long. Losses at the gene ends were 0 bases for V and 0 bases for J; bases not matched to a gene: 6. Germline-derived CDR1 and CDR2 are LGHDT and YNNKEL (reference sequence). The CDR3 spells CASSQEGSGLSTDTQYF. The CDR3 coding sequence is TGTGCCAGCAGCCAAGAGGGTAGCGGGTTGAGCACAGATACGCAGTATTTT.

The gene calls are TRBV27 and TRBJ2-3; 10 bases fit TRBD2. This CDR3 is 16 amino acids long. With V trimmed by 2 bases and J by 3 bases, 5 bases remained unmatched. In germline, CDR1 is MNHEY, CDR2 SMNVEV (reference sequence). CDR3: CASSLLLAGSTDTQYF. The CDR3 bases are TGTGCCAGCAGTTTACTACTAGCGGGAAGTACAGATACGCAGTATTTT.

This clonotype turned up a few times. The CDR3 sequence is CASSFGDHEQFF. The CDR3 nucleotides read TGTGCCAGCAGTTTCGGGGACCATGAGCAGTTCTTC. V and J are TRBV12-3 or TRBV12-4 and TRBJ2-1; D is possibly TRBD1 or TRBD2 (5 bases each). The V gene lost 3 bases and the J gene lost 8 bases, with 8 bases spanning the gap. There are 12 residues in the CDR3.

The count of this clonotype is one. The rearrangement links TRBV27 to TRBJ2-1; 10 bases line up with TRBD1. Per germline, CDR1 MNHEY and CDR2 SMNVEV (reference sequence). The length of the CDR3 is 15 residues. The ends lost 6 bases at V and 6 bases at J; junction bases unmatched: 8. The CDR3 DNA sequence: TGTGCCAGCAGCCCACTCGGGACAGGGGCCAATGAGCAGTTCTTC. Its translation is CASSPLGTGANEQFF.

This clonotype was counted only a few times. V gene TRBV29-1 combines with J gene TRBJ2-1; TRBD2 is a possible D gene (5 bases). The CDR3 has 15 residues. V was cut by 0 bases and J by 9 bases, with 18 bases left in between. Germline lookup yields CDR1 SQVTM and CDR2 ANQGSEA. The CDR3 nucleotides read TGCAGCGTTGAAGATCTCGCGTACGGGGTAGTTGAGCAGTTCTTC. Its translation: CSVEDLAYGVVEQFF.